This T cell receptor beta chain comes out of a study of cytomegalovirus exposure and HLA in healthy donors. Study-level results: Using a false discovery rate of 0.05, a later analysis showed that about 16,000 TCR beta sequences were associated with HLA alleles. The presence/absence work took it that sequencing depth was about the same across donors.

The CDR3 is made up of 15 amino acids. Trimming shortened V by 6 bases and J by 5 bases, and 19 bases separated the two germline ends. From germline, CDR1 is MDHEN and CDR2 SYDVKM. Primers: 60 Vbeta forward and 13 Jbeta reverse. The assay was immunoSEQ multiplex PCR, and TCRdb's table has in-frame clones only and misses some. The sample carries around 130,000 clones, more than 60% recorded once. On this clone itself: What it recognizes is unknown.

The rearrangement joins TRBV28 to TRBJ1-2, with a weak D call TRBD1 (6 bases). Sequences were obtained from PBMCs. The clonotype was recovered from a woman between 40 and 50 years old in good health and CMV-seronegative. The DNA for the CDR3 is TGTGCCAGCAGCTCAGGGGCCTCGGAATTATATGGCTACACCTTC. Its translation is CASSSGASELYGYTF.